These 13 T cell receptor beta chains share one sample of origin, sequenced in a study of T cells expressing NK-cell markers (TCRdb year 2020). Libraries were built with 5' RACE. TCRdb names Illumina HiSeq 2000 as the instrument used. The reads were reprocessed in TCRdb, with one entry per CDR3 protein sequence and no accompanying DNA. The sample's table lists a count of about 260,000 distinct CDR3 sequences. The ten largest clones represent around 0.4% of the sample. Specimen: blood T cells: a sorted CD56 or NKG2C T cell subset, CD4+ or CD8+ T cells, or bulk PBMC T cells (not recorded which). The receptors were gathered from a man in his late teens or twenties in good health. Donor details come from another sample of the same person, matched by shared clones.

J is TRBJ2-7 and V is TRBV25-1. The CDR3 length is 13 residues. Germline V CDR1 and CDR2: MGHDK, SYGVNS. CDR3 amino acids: CASSIDGSYEQYF.

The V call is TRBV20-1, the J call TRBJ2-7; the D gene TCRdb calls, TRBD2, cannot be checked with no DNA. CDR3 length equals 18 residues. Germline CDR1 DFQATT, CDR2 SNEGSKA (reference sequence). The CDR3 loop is CSARDLGLAGQGRGEQYF.

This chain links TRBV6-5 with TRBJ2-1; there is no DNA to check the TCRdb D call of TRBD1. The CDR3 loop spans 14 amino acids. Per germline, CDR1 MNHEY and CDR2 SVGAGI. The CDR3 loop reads CASDGIQGYNEQFF.

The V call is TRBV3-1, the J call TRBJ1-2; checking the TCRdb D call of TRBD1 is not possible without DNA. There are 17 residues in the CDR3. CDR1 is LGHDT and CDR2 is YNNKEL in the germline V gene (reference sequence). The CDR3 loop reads CASSQGIGDSALYGYTF.

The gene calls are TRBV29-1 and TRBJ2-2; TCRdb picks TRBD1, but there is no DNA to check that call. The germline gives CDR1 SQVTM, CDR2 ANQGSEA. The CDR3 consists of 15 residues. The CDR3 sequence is CSVRAGSRATGELFF.

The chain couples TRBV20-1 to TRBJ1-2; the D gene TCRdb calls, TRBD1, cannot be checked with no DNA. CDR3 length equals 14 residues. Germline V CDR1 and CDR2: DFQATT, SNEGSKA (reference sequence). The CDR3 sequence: CSARYMDGPGGYTF.

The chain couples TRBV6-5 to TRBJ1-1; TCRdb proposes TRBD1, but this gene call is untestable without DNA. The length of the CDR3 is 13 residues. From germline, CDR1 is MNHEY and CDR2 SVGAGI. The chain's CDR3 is CASSYDRYTEAFF.

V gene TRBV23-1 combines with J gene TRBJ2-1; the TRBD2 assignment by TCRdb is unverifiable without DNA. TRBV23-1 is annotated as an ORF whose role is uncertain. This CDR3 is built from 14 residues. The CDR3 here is CASSQSESGDEQFF.

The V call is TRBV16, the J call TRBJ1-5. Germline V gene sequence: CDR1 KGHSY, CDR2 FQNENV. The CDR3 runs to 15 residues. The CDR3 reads CASSQSGQALGPQHF.

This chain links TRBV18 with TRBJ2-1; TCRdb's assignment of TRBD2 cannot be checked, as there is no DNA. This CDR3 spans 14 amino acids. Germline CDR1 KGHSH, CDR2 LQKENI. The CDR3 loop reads CASSRTSGDNEQFF.

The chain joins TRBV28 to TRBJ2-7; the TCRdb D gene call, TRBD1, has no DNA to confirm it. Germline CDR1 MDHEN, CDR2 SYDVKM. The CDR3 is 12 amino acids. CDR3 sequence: CASSRTGIEQYF.

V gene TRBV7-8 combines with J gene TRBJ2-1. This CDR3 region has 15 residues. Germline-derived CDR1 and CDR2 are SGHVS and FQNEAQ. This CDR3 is CASSLARTTNNEQFF.

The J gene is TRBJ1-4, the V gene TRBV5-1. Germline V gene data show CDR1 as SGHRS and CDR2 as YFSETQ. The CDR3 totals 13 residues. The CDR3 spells CASSLEAFRELFF.